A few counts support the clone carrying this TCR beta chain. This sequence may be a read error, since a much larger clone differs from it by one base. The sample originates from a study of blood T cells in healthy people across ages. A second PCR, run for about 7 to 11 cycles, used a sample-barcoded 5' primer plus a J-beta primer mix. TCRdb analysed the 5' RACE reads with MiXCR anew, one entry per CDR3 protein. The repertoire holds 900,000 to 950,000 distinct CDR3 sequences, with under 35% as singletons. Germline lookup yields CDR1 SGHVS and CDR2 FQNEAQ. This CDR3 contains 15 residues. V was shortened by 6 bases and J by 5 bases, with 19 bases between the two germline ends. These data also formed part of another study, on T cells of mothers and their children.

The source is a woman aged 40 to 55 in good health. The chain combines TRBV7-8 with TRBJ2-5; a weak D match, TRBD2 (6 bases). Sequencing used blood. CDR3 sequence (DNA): TGTGCCAGCAGAATCCGTGCCAGGGACTTGGAGACCCAGTACTTC. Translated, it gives CASRIRARDLETQYF.